These T cell receptor beta chains were read from a single sample in a study of breast tumors, draining lymph nodes, adjacent tissues. TCRdb re-called the multiplex PCR reads through MiXCR, storing one row per CDR3 protein. The repertoire includes some 120,000 distinct CDR3 sequences, just under 20% of them detected once, and under 4.5% sits in the top ten. Material for sequencing was axillary lymph node tissue. The source of these receptors is a female donor with breast cancer. Some clones in this sample may be carry-over from other donors' samples. CDR3s include the opening cysteine and the closing phenylalanine or tryptophan. The D gene is left open where the match is weak. Size is stated for part of the rows, as once, few or many counts, or as a class when the clone is expanded.

many	TRBD2	TRBJ2-7	TRBV30	CACTSGNSYEQYF	TGTGCCTGTACTAGCGGGAACTCCTACGAGCAGTACTTC
many	.	TRBJ1-6	TRBV19	CASSLTNSPLHF	TGTGCCAGTAGTCTGACAAATTCACCCCTCCACTTT
many	.	TRBJ1-5	TRBV4-2	CASSRRQSNQPQHF	TGTGCCAGCTCCCGGCGACAGAGCAATCAGCCCCAGCATTTT
many	.	TRBJ2-2	TRBV7-6	CASSLAPRLYTGELFF	TGTGCCAGCAGCTTAGCACCCCGGCTATACACCGGGGAGCTGTTTTTT
many	.	TRBJ1-6	TRBV20-1	CSAMVKDTSSYNSPLHF	TGCAGTGCTATGGTCAAGGACACGAGCTCCTATAATTCACCCCTCCACTTT
many	.	TRBJ2-7	TRBV6-5	CASTGSGPPYEQYF	TGTGCCAGCACTGGCTCTGGTCCGCCCTACGAGCAGTACTTC
many	TRBD1	TRBJ2-1	TRBV4-1	CASSQLRTGNEQFF	TGCGCCAGCAGCCAACTCCGGACAGGGAATGAGCAGTTCTTC
many	.	TRBJ1-2	TRBV4-2	CASSQGRGGTYGYTF	TGTGCCAGCAGCCAAGGCCGCGGGGGGACCTATGGCTACACCTTC
once	.	TRBJ1-1	TRBV15	CATTNYPGTEAFF	TGTGCCACCACCAATTACCCCGGCACTGAAGCTTTCTTT
many	.	TRBJ1-6	TRBV2	CASSEGRYNSPLHF	TGTGCCAGCAGTGAAGGACGGTATAATTCACCCCTCCACTTT
few	TRBD1	TRBJ2-1	TRBV3-1	CASRDRGMNEQFF	TGTGCCAGCAGGGACAGGGGAATGAATGAGCAGTTCTTC
many	.	TRBJ2-3	TRBV5-1	CASSLRDPRGGDTQYF	TGCGCCAGCAGCTTAAGGGACCCCAGAGGTGGAGATACGCAGTATTTT
many	.	TRBJ2-3	TRBV18	CASSPGTAADTQYF	TGTGCCAGCTCACCAGGGACGGCGGCAGATACGCAGTATTTT
many	TRBD2	TRBJ2-7	TRBV6-1	CASRSLAGAAAYEQYF	TGTGCCAGCAGATCACTAGCGGGGGCCGCAGCCTACGAGCAGTACTTC
.	.	TRBJ2-4	TRBV20-1	CSASSRVEGNIQYF	TGCAGTGCCTCGAGCCGAGTGGAAGGTAACATTCAGTACTTC
.	.	TRBJ2-4	TRBV27	CASSLLTGGAKNIQYF	TGTGCCAGCAGTTTATTGACTGGAGGGGCCAAAAACATTCAGTACTTC
many	TRBD1	TRBJ2-1	TRBV6-5	CASSPTGTGDYNEQFF	TGTGCCAGCAGTCCCACCGGGACAGGAGACTACAATGAGCAGTTCTTC
many	TRBD2	TRBJ2-3	TRBV20-1	CSARISGGITDTQYF	TGCAGTGCTAGAATTAGCGGGGGGATCACAGATACGCAGTATTTT
many	.	TRBJ2-1	TRBV7-9	CASSFILANEQFF	TGTGCCAGCAGCTTCATATTAGCGAATGAGCAGTTCTTC
many	TRBD2	TRBJ2-1	TRBV11-2	CASSSPRLADYNEQFF	TGTGCCAGCAGCTCGCCCAGACTAGCGGACTACAATGAGCAGTTCTTC
many	.	TRBJ2-7	TRBV10-3	CAIREGQGYEQYF	TGTGCCATCAGGGAAGGGCAGGGCTACGAGCAGTACTTC
.	TRBD1	TRBJ2-5	TRBV4-2	CASSLSTGAETQYF	TGTGCCAGCAGCCTAAGTACAGGGGCAGAGACCCAGTACTTC
many	TRBD2	TRBJ2-5	TRBV20-1	CSAADGARGQETQYF	TGCAGTGCGGCGGATGGGGCGCGGGGGCAAGAGACCCAGTACTTC
many	TRBD2	TRBJ2-3	TRBV7-9	CASSLAREDTQYF	TGTGCCAGCAGCTTAGCGCGGGAGGATACGCAGTATTTT
few	TRBD2	TRBJ2-5	TRBV5-4	CASSRGGGQMTQETQYF	TGTGCCAGCAGCCGGGGGGGGGGGCAGATGACGCAAGAGACCCAGTACTTC
many	.	TRBJ1-2	TRBV5-4	CASSDRDTNRLYGYTF	TGTGCCAGCAGCGACCGGGACACCAATCGGCTCTATGGCTACACCTTC
.	TRBD1	TRBJ2-7	TRBV28	CASSLSGQGAAYEQYF	TGTGCCAGCAGTCTCTCCGGACAGGGGGCGGCGTACGAGCAGTACTTC
many	.	TRBJ2-6	TRBV5-1	CASGVSTGANVLTF	TGCGCCAGCGGGGTCTCGACTGGGGCCAACGTCCTGACTTTC
few	TRBD2	TRBJ2-4	TRBV28	CASREVAGPAGNIQYF	TGTGCCAGTCGGGAGGTAGCGGGACCCGCGGGGAACATTCAGTACTTC
many	.	TRBJ2-5	TRBV24-1	CATSGVGPLQETQYF	TGTGCCACCAGTGGGGTAGGGCCCCTCCAAGAGACCCAGTACTTC
.	.	TRBJ2-3	TRBV5-5	CASSLPSSTDTQYF	TGTGCCAGCAGCTTGCCTTCTAGCACAGATACGCAGTATTTT
many	.	TRBJ2-1	TRBV2	CASGKTGTYNEQFF	TGTGCCAGCGGCAAAACAGGGACCTACAATGAGCAGTTCTTC
once	.	TRBJ2-1	TRBV7-2	CASSVSRNFHERFF	TGTGCCAGCAGCGTCAGCCGGAACTTTCATGAGCGGTTCTTC
many	.	TRBJ2-7	TRBV5-1	CASSGGYEQYF	TGCGCCAGCAGCGGGGGCTACGAGCAGTACTTC
many	.	TRBJ2-7	TRBV6-1	CASSEALRTYSHEQYF	TGTGCCAGCAGTGAAGCGCTTCGTACCTATAGCCACGAGCAGTACTTC
many	TRBD2	TRBJ2-3	TRBV7-6	CASSQIAGADTQYF	TGTGCCAGCAGCCAAATAGCGGGAGCTGATACGCAGTATTTT
many	.	TRBJ1-3	TRBV29-1	CSVWDGNTIYF	TGCAGCGTTTGGGATGGAAACACCATATATTTT
many	.	TRBJ2-7	TRBV7-9	CASSLHGRVVGEQYF	TGTGCCAGCAGCTTACACGGCCGAGTTGTGGGCGAGCAGTACTTC
many	.	TRBJ2-3	TRBV7-9	CASSSFPRLVSTDTQYF	TGTGCCAGCAGCTCCTTCCCCCGACTAGTCAGCACAGATACGCAGTATTTT
many	.	TRBJ2-7	TRBV18	CASSPGGEQYF	TGTGCCAGCTCACCAGGGGGCGAGCAGTACTTC
.	.	TRBJ1-1	TRBV11-1	CASSSMGGFEAFF	TGTGCCAGCAGCTCGATGGGGGGGTTTGAAGCTTTCTTT
.	TRBD1	TRBJ2-7	TRBV5-1	CASSLTDRGVNEQYF	TGCGCCAGCAGCTTGACTGACAGGGGTGTCAACGAGCAGTACTTC
many	.	TRBJ2-3	TRBV20-1	CSARYMTSTDTQYF	TGCAGTGCTAGATACATGACTAGCACAGATACGCAGTATTTT
many	TRBD1	TRBJ1-2	TRBV20-1	CSAREGQGANYGYTF	TGCAGTGCTAGAGAGGGACAGGGGGCTAACTATGGCTACACCTTC
many	TRBD2	TRBJ2-3	TRBV4-1	CASSQVRPGGTITDTQYF	TGCGCCAGCAGCCAAGTTCGCCCGGGGGGGACCATCACAGATACGCAGTATTTT
many	TRBD1	TRBJ1-4	TRBV20-1	CSVQTGEKLFF	TGCAGTGTCCAGACAGGGGAAAAACTGTTTTTT
many	.	TRBJ1-2	TRBV3-1	CASSSGGFEGYTF	TGTGCCAGCAGCAGCGGGGGATTCGAGGGCTACACCTTC
.	TRBD2	TRBJ2-2	TRBV7-2	CASSEASGGYTGELFF	TGTGCCAGCAGCGAAGCTAGCGGGGGGTACACCGGGGAGCTGTTTTTT
many	.	TRBJ2-5	TRBV6-1	CASRTTGPETQYF	TGTGCCAGCAGGACCACGGGCCCCGAGACCCAGTACTTC
.	TRBD1	TRBJ2-7	TRBV28	CASSFAGRDRGYEQYF	TGTGCCAGCAGTTTTGCGGGAAGGGACAGGGGTTACGAGCAGTACTTC
.	.	TRBJ2-2	TRBV3-1	CASSPQGGTGEPFF	TGTGCCAGCAGCCCCCAGGGCGGCACCGGGGAGCCGTTTTTT
many	.	TRBJ1-2	TRBV20-1	CSARVAGQPRNTF	TGCAGTGCTAGAGTCGCAGGACAGCCGAGGAACACCTTC
.	TRBD2	TRBJ2-1	TRBV5-1	CASHSGSSSCNEQFF	TGCGCCAGTCATAGCGGGTCCTCTTCCTGCAATGAGCAGTTCTTC
.	TRBD1	TRBJ2-6	TRBV20-1	CSARIPGGSKSGANVLTF	TGCAGTGCTAGGATCCCAGGGGGCAGTAAGTCTGGGGCCAACGTCCTGACTTTC
many	.	TRBJ2-1	TRBV12-3/TRBV12-4	CASSYGPRISEQFF	TGTGCCAGCAGTTACGGGCCCCGCATCAGTGAGCAGTTCTTC